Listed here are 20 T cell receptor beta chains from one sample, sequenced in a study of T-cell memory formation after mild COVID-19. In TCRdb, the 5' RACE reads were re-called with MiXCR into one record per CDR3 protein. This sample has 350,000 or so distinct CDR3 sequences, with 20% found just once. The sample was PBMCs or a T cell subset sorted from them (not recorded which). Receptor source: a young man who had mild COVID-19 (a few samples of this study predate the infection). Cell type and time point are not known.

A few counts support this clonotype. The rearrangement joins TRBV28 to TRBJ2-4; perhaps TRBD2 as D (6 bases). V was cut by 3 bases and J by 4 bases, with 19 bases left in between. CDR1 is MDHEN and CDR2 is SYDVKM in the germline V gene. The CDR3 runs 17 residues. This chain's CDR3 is CASSFTPLRDLKNIQYF. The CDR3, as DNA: TGTGCCAGCAGTTTCACCCCCCTGCGGGACCTAAAAAACATTCAGTACTTC.

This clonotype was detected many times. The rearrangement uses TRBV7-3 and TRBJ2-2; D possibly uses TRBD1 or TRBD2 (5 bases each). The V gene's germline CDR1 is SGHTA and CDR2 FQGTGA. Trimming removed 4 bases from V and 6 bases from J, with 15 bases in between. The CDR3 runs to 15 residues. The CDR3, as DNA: TGTGCCAGCAGCTCCACGGTGGGGACGGCCGGGGAGCTGTTTTTT. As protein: CASSSTVGTAGELFF.

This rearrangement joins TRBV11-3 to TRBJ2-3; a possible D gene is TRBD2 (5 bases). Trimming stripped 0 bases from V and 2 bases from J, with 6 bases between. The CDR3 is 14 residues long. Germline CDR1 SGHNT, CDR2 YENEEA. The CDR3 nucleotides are TGTGCCAGCAGCTTAGAGGGAGTCACAGATACGCAGTATTTT. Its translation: CASSLEGVTDTQYF. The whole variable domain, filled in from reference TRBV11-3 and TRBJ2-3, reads EAGVVQSPRYKIIEKKQPVAFWCNPISGHNTLYWYLQNLGQGPELLIRYENEEAVDDSQLPKDRFSAERLKGVDSTLKIQPAELGDSAVYLCASSLEGVTDTQYFGPGTRLTVL.

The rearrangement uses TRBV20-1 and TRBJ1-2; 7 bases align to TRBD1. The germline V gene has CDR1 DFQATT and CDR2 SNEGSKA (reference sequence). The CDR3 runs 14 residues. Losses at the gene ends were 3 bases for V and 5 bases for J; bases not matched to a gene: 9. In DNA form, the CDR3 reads TGCAGTGCTAGCAACGAGGACAGGATTTATGGCTACACCTTC. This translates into CSASNEDRIYGYTF.

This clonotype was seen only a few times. The CDR3 loop is CASRTNRATQETQYF. In DNA form, the CDR3 reads TGTGCCAGCAGGACTAACAGGGCCACCCAAGAGACCCAGTACTTC. V gene TRBV12-3 or TRBV12-4 combines with J gene TRBJ2-5; D possibly corresponds to TRBD1 (6 bases). Deletions cut 6 bases from V and 1 base from J, with 15 bases between. CDR3 size: 15 residues.

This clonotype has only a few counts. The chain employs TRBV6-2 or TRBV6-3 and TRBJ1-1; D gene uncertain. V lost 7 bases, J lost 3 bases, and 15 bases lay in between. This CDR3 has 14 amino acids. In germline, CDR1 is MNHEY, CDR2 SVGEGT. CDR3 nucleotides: TGTGCCAGCACCTACCAGGCGGGGTACACTGAAGCTTTCTTT. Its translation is CASTYQAGYTEAFF.

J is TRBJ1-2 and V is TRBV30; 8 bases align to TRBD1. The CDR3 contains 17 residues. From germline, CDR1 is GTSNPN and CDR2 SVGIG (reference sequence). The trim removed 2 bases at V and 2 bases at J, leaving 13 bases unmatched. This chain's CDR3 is CAWSLNLPGGTNYGYTF. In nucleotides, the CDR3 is TGTGCCTGGAGTCTCAACCTGCCAGGGGGCACCAACTATGGCTACACCTTC.

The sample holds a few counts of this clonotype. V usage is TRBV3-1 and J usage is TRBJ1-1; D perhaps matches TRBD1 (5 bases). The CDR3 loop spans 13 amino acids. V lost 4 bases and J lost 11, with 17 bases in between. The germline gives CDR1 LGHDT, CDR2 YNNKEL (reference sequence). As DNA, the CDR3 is TGTGCCAGCAGCCTGGGACTCCTAGATGGGGCTTTCTTT. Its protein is CASSLGLLDGAFF.

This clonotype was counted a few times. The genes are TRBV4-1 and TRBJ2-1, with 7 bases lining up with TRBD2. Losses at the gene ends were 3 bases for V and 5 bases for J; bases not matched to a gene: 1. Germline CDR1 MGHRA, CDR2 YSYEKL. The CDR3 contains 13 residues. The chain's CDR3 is CASSQRGNNEQFF. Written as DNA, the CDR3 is TGCGCCAGCAGCCAGCGGGGGAACAATGAGCAGTTCTTC.

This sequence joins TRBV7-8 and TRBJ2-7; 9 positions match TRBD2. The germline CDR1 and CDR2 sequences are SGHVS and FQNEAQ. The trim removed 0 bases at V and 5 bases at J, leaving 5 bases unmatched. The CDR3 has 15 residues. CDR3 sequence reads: CASSLARGGSNEQYF. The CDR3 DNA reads TGTGCCAGCAGCTTAGCGCGGGGGGGGTCCAACGAGCAGTACTTC.

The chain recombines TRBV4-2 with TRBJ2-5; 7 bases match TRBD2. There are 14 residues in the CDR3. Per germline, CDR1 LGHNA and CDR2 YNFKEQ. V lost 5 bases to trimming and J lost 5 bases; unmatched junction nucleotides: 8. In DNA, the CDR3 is TGTGCCAGCAGCTACGGACTAGATGGTGAGACCCAGTACTTC. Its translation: CASSYGLDGETQYF.

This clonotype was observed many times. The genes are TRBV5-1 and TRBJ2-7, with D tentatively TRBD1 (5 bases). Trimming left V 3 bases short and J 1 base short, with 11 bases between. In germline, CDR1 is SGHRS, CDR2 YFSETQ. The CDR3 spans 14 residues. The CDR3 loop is CASSSATDSYEQYF. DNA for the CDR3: TGCGCCAGCAGCTCCGCGACAGATTCCTACGAGCAGTACTTC.

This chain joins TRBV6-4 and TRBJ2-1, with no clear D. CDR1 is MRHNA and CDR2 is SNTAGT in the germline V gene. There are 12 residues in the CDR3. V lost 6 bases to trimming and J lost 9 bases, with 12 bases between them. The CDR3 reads CASRLRRSEQFF. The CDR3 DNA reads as TGTGCCAGCAGGCTCCGCAGGAGTGAGCAGTTCTTC.

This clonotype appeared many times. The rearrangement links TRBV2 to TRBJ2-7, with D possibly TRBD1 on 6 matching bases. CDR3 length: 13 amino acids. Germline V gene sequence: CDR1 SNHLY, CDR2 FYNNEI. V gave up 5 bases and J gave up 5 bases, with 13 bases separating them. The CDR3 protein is CASSLRQADEQYF. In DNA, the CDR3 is TGTGCCAGCAGTCTCCGACAGGCCGACGAGCAGTACTTC. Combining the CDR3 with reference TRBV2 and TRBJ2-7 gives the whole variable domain EPEVTQTPSHQVTQMGQEVILRCVPISNHLYFYWYRQILGQKVEFLVSFYNNEISEKSEIFDDQFSVERPDGSNFTLKIRSTKLEDSAMYFCASSLRQADEQYFGPGTRLTVT.

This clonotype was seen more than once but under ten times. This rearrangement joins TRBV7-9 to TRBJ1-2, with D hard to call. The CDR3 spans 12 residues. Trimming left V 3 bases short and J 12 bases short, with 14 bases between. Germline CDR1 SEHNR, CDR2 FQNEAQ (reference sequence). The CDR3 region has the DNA TGTGCCAGCAGCTTTTCCCCCCTCTCCCACACCTTC. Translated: CASSFSPLSHTF.

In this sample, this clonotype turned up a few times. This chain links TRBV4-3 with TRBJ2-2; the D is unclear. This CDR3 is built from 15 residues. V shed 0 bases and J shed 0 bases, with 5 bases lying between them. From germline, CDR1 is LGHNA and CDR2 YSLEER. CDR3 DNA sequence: TGCGCCAGCAGCCAAGAATTCGCGAACACCGGGGAGCTGTTTTTT. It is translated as CASSQEFANTGELFF.

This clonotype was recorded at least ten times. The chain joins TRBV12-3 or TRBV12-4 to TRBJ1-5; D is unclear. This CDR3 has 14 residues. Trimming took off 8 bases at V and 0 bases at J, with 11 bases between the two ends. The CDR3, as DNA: TGTGCCAGCCATCCCGGTTATAGCAATCAGCCCCAGCATTTT. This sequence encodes CASHPGYSNQPQHF.

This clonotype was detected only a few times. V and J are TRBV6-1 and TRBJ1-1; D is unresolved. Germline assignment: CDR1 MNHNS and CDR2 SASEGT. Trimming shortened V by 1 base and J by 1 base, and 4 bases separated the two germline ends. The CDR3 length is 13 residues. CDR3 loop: CASSEVRNTEAFF. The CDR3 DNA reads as TGTGCCAGCAGTGAAGTCAGGAACACTGAAGCTTTCTTT.

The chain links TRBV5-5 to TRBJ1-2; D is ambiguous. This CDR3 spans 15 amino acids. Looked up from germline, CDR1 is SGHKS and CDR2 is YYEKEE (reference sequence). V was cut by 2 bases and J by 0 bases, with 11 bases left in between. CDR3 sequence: CASSFRQVTNYGYTF. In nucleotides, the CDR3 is TGTGCCAGCAGCTTCAGGCAGGTTACTAACTATGGCTACACCTTC.

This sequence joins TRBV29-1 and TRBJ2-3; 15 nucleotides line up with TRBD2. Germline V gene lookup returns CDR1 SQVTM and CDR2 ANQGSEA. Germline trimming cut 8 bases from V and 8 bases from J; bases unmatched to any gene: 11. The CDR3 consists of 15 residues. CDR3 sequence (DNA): TGCAGCCTACCTGGGACTAGCGGGGGGACCCTTACGCAGTATTTT. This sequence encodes CSLPGTSGGTLTQYF.